Presented here are 22 T cell receptor beta chains from one specimen sequenced in a study of response to subunit inactivated influenza vaccine. MiXCR, run by TCRdb on the RT-PCR reads, gives a single entry per CDR3 protein. The repertoire holds 550,000 to 800,000 distinct CDR3 sequences, with more than 11% as singletons. This material consisted of PBMCs from blood, taken around 14 days before vaccination. These receptors originate from a man aged 45-65 years who received an inactivated influenza vaccine.

This clonotype was counted only a few times. The chain joins TRBV9 to TRBJ2-1; 9 bases agree with TRBD2. The germline V gene has CDR1 SGDLS and CDR2 YYNGEE. This CDR3 has 16 residues. With 2 bases clipped from V and 7 bases from J, the junction kept 10 bases outside the gene matches. The chain's CDR3 is CASSVPGLASRNEQFF. The CDR3 region has the DNA TGTGCCAGCAGCGTTCCGGGACTAGCAAGTAGAAATGAGCAGTTCTTC. The full variable domain, with the rest looked up from reference TRBV9 and TRBJ2-1, is DSGVTQTPKHLITATGQRVTLRCSPRSGDLSVYWYQQSLDQGLQFLIQYYNGEERAKGNILERFSAQQFPDLHSELNLSSLELGDSALYFCASSVPGLASRNEQFFGPGTRLTVL.

The V gene is TRBV27, the J gene TRBJ2-5; TRBD1 agrees at 9 bases. The CDR3 is 16 amino acids. J lost 3 bases, V lost 3 bases, and 8 bases had no gene match. The germline gives CDR1 MNHEY, CDR2 SMNVEV (reference sequence). The CDR3 nucleotides are TGTGCCAGCAGTTTTACTCGGGGACAGGGAGAAGAGACCCAGTACTTC. It codes for CASSFTRGQGEETQYF.

The chain joins TRBV5-1 to TRBJ2-1, with 12 bases aligning to TRBD1. The germline V gene has CDR1 SGHRS and CDR2 YFSETQ. V trimming: 1 base; J trimming: 7 bases; junction bases outside the gene matches: 3. CDR3 length: 15 amino acids. Written as DNA, the CDR3 is TGCGCCAGCAGCTTGTGGGACAGGGGGCGTAATGAGCAGTTCTTC. It encodes CASSLWDRGRNEQFF.

This clonotype was detected a few times. The chain couples TRBV18 to TRBJ1-1; the D gene is possibly TRBD1 (6 bases). Germline V gene data show CDR1 as KGHSH and CDR2 as LQKENI. Trimming pared 5 bases from V and 6 bases from J, leaving 16 bases between. CDR3 length: 14 amino acids. DNA for the CDR3: TGTGCCAGCTCAAGCATTACAGGGAGCGCTGAAGCTTTCTTT. Encoded protein: CASSSITGSAEAFF.

This clonotype was seen at least ten times. This chain joins TRBV29-1 and TRBJ2-5, with 7 bases matching TRBD1. The CDR3 runs to 14 residues. The V gene's germline CDR1 is SQVTM and CDR2 ANQGSEA. The J segment lost 2 bases and the V segment lost 7 bases, leaving 10 bases of the junction unmatched. The CDR3 coding sequence is TGCAGCGGCGGACAGGCGGCAGGACAAGAGACCCAGTACTTC. It encodes CSGGQAAGQETQYF.

The rearrangement uses TRBV6-1 and TRBJ1-6; 7 bases agree with TRBD1. The CDR3 spans 14 residues. Germline CDR1 and CDR2: MNHNS and SASEGT. The V gene end was trimmed by 5 bases and the J gene end by 6 bases; junction bases not matched to a gene: 4. The CDR3 sequence is CASSTQGFNSPLHF. In DNA, the CDR3 is TGTGCCAGCAGTACACAGGGGTTTAATTCACCCCTCCACTTT.

The rearrangement links TRBV11-2 to TRBJ2-1; 8 nucleotides line up with TRBD2. After removal of 5 bases from V and 7 bases from J, the junction contained 10 bases not matched to a gene. Germline loops: CDR1 SGHAT, CDR2 FQNNGV. CDR3 length equals 15 residues. The CDR3 region is CASSTSIGGGNEQFF. The CDR3 DNA reads as TGTGCCAGCAGCACTTCTATCGGGGGGGGAAATGAGCAGTTCTTC.

This chain links TRBV6-5 with TRBJ2-1, with D possibly TRBD1 on 5 matching bases. In germline, CDR1 is MNHEY, CDR2 SVGAGI. The V and J ends lost 0 bases and 8 bases respectively, with 8 bases between them. This CDR3 is built from 13 residues. CDR3 in DNA: TGTGCCAGCAGTTACTCAGGGGATGATGAGCAGTTCTTC. Its translation is CASSYSGDDEQFF.

The chain employs TRBV5-1 and TRBJ2-1; 9 positions agree with TRBD2. The ends lost 1 base at V and 7 bases at J; junction bases unmatched: 6. CDR3 length: 15 residues. CDR1 is SGHRS and CDR2 is YFSETQ in the germline V gene. CDR3 DNA sequence: TGCGCCAGCAGCTTGTTAGGGCTAGCGGGGAATGAGCAGTTCTTC. It codes for CASSLLGLAGNEQFF.

The DNA of the CDR3 is TGTGCCAGCAGTCCTTCGGGACAGATCACAGATACGCAGTATTTT. As protein: CASSPSGQITDTQYF. This chain joins TRBV27 and TRBJ2-3, with 7 bases fitting TRBD1. V lost 5 bases to trimming and J lost 2 bases; unmatched junction nucleotides: 7. CDR3 length: 15 residues. Germline V gene data show CDR1 as MNHEY and CDR2 as SMNVEV (reference sequence).

The sample holds a few counts of this clonotype. CDR3 sequence: CASRGAARSYEQYF. DNA of the CDR3: TGTGCCAGCAGGGGGGCGGCGAGGTCCTACGAGCAGTACTTC. The J gene is TRBJ2-7, the V gene TRBV27; maybe TRBD1 (6 bases). The V gene's germline CDR1 is MNHEY and CDR2 SMNVEV (reference sequence). The CDR3 contains 14 residues. The V gene lost 6 bases and the J gene lost 1 base, with 13 bases spanning the gap.

There are a few counts of this clonotype. The chain recombines TRBV27 with TRBJ1-1; perhaps TRBD1 as D (6 bases). Germline loops: CDR1 MNHEY, CDR2 SMNVEV (reference sequence). The CDR3 loop spans 16 amino acids. V was trimmed by 6 bases and J by 1 base, leaving 18 bases between them. DNA of the CDR3: TGTGCCAGCAGGCTAAGCGGACAGTTGGGGAACACTGAAGCTTTCTTT. Protein sequence: CASRLSGQLGNTEAFF.

The chain joins TRBV28 to TRBJ1-5; D remains unclear. CDR1 and CDR2 from the germline V gene are MDHEN and SYDVKM. This CDR3 spans 17 amino acids. V was pared by 5 bases and J by 0 bases, with 17 bases between. The CDR3 here is CASSPPPQLISNQPQHF. The CDR3 DNA sequence: TGTGCCAGCAGTCCCCCCCCGCAGCTCATTAGCAATCAGCCCCAGCATTTT.

CDR3 residues: CASSAGGREYEQYF. The CDR3 nucleotides read TGTGCCAGCAGCGCTGGGGGCAGAGAATACGAGCAGTACTTC. The genes are TRBV11-2 and TRBJ2-7, with TRBD1 as a possible D gene (6 bases). The CDR3 is made up of 14 amino acids. V lost 5 bases, J lost 4 bases, and 15 bases lay in between. Germline assignment: CDR1 SGHAT and CDR2 FQNNGV.

This chain links TRBV7-8 with TRBJ2-3; D uncertain. In germline, CDR1 is SGHVS, CDR2 FQNEAQ. The V gene lost 1 base and the J gene lost 3 bases, with 11 bases spanning the gap. The CDR3 runs to 15 residues. The CDR3 bases are TGTGCCAGCAGCTTAGGTCAGTCTGGTACAGATACGCAGTATTTT. Its translation is CASSLGQSGTDTQYF.

The chain recombines TRBV7-2 with TRBJ2-7; D ambiguous. The CDR3 covers 15 residues. From germline, CDR1 is SGHTA and CDR2 FQGNSA. Trimming left V 0 bases short and J 5 bases short, with 14 bases between. CDR3 region: CASSLARVTLNEQYF. CDR3 DNA sequence: TGTGCCAGCAGCTTAGCACGGGTTACCCTGAACGAGCAGTACTTC.

This clonotype was observed many times. The chain combines TRBV20-1 with TRBJ2-7, with D perhaps TRBD1 (6 bases). The germline gives CDR1 DFQATT, CDR2 SNEGSKA (reference sequence). V lost 6 bases to trimming and J lost 3 bases, with 9 bases between them. The CDR3 has 11 residues. This CDR3 is CSARDNYEQYF. As DNA, the CDR3 is TGCAGTGCGAGGGACAACTACGAGCAGTACTTC.

The rearrangement links TRBV6-2 or TRBV6-3 to TRBJ1-5; no firm D call. Germline V CDR1 and CDR2: MNHEY, SVGEGT. The CDR3 runs 13 residues. Trimming took off 6 bases at V and 9 bases at J, with 15 bases between the two ends. The CDR3 loop is CASRSTFGGPQHF. The DNA for the CDR3 is TGTGCCAGCAGGAGCACGTTCGGCGGGCCCCAGCATTTT.

The CDR3 spells CASSQGQENQPQHF. The CDR3 DNA follows: TGTGCCAGCAGCCAAGGTCAGGAAAATCAGCCCCAGCATTTT. The rearrangement links TRBV3-1 to TRBJ1-5; D gene unclear. The germline V gene has CDR1 LGHDT and CDR2 YNNKEL (reference sequence). The CDR3 consists of 14 residues. Trimming stripped 1 base from V and 4 bases from J, with 8 bases between.

This clonotype has more than one count but fewer than ten. The chain is built from TRBV27 and TRBJ2-5; maybe TRBD1 (5 bases). Trimming removed 5 bases at V and 5 bases at J, with 15 bases between. In germline, CDR1 is MNHEY, CDR2 SMNVEV (reference sequence). The CDR3 is 14 amino acids. The CDR3 sequence: CASSRIGVRETQYF. The CDR3 DNA sequence: TGTGCCAGCAGTCGGATAGGGGTTCGCGAGACCCAGTACTTC.

This chain uses TRBV4-2 with TRBJ2-4; D gene uncertain. This CDR3 has 15 amino acids. Germline loops: CDR1 LGHNA, CDR2 YNFKEQ. Trimming left V 4 bases short and J 6 bases short, with 16 bases between. This CDR3 reads CASSPLFKSPNIQYF. The CDR3 DNA reads TGTGCCAGCAGCCCACTATTCAAGAGCCCAAACATTCAGTACTTC.

This clonotype turned up a few times. The genes are TRBV28 and TRBJ2-7, with 7 bases aligning to TRBD1. Germline CDR1 and CDR2: MDHEN and SYDVKM. The CDR3 totals 14 residues. V lost 6 bases to trimming and J lost 2 bases; unmatched junction nucleotides: 7. The CDR3 loop reads CASRKGQNTYEQYF. In DNA form, the CDR3 reads TGTGCCAGCAGGAAGGGACAGAATACCTACGAGCAGTACTTC.